One and the same sample provided the 24 T cell receptor beta chains below, sequenced in a study of cytomegalovirus exposure and HLA in healthy donors. PCR involved 60 Vbeta and 13 Jbeta primers. TCRdb's copy holds only in-frame clones and misses some; the assay was immunoSEQ multiplex PCR. The sample lists some 190,000 clones, around four fifths occurring once. The material sequenced was PBMCs. The receptors were sampled from a boy between 2 and 10 years old in good health and CMV-seronegative.

This clone has a single count. The chain employs TRBV5-6 and TRBJ1-2; tentatively, D is TRBD1 (5 bases). Per the germline V gene, CDR1 is SGHDT and CDR2 is YYEEEE. Trimming removed 3 bases at V and 0 bases at J, with 12 bases between. This CDR3 spans 15 amino acids. CDR3: CASSSPAGPNYGYTF. CDR3 DNA: TGTGCCAGCAGCTCCCCGGCGGGACCTAACTATGGCTACACCTTC.

The chain employs TRBV4-3 and TRBJ1-4; 7 bases line up with TRBD1. Germline V gives CDR1 LGHNA, CDR2 YSLEER. Trimming removed 4 bases from V and 7 bases from J; junction bases left unmatched: 6. The CDR3 is 14 residues long. CDR3 nucleotides: TGCGCCAGCAGCCCAGGACAGGAGAGTGAAAAACTGTTTTTT. It codes for CASSPGQESEKLFF.

The chain joins TRBV9 to TRBJ2-1; 13 bases align to TRBD2. With V trimmed by 0 bases and J by 8 bases, 2 bases remained unmatched. Germline V gene lookup returns CDR1 SGDLS and CDR2 YYNGEE. The CDR3 sequence is 15 residues long. Here the CDR3 reads CASSVVTSGRDEQFF. The CDR3 coding sequence is TGTGCCAGCAGCGTAGTAACTAGCGGGAGGGATGAGCAGTTCTTC.

This chain links TRBV30 with TRBJ2-5; D is possibly TRBD1 (6 bases). V was shortened by 1 base and J by 4 bases, with 10 bases between the two germline ends. Per germline, CDR1 GTSNPN and CDR2 SVGIG (reference sequence). The CDR3 consists of 13 residues. The CDR3 protein is CAWSESGVETQYF. CDR3 DNA sequence: TGTGCCTGGAGTGAGTCAGGGGTAGAGACCCAGTACTTC. Full variable domain (outside the CDR3, taken from reference TRBV30 and TRBJ2-5): SQTIHQWPATLVQPVGSPLSLECTVEGTSNPNLYWYRQAAGRGLQLLFYSVGIGQISSEVPQNLSASRPQDRQFILSSKKLLLSDSGFYLCAWSESGVETQYFGPGTRLLVL.

This rearrangement joins TRBV9 to TRBJ2-5; D not resolved. Germline-derived CDR1 and CDR2 are SGDLS and YYNGEE. The V end was cut by 4 bases, the J end by 0 bases, with 10 bases between. CDR3 length equals 14 residues. The CDR3 region is CASSTDLYQETQYF. The CDR3 DNA reads as TGTGCCAGCAGCACAGACCTGTACCAAGAGACCCAGTACTTC. Looking up the rest from reference TRBV9 and TRBJ2-5 gives the full variable domain: DSGVTQTPKHLITATGQRVTLRCSPRSGDLSVYWYQQSLDQGLQFLIQYYNGEERAKGNILERFSAQQFPDLHSELNLSSLELGDSALYFCASSTDLYQETQYFGPGTRLLVL.

The V and J genes are TRBV2 and TRBJ1-3; TRBD1 matches 7 bases. This CDR3 comprises 13 residues. The germline V gene has CDR1 SNHLY and CDR2 FYNNEI. V gave up 6 bases and J gave up 7 bases; unmatched junction bases: 6. CDR3 protein: CASSDRVRNTIYF. CDR3 in DNA: TGTGCCAGCAGCGACAGGGTCAGGAACACCATATATTTT.

This chain joins TRBV19 and TRBJ2-5, with 11 bases that match TRBD2. Per germline, CDR1 LNHDA and CDR2 SQIVND (reference sequence). This CDR3 contains 13 residues. Trimming removed 1 base from V and 9 bases from J; junction bases left unmatched: 1. In DNA, the CDR3 is TGTGCCAGTAGTATAGCACTAGCGGGGGCCCAGTACTTC. Translating it yields CASSIALAGAQYF.

The gene calls are TRBV14 and TRBJ2-5, with TRBD1 identical over 7 bases. The CDR3 runs 16 residues. Germline V gives CDR1 SGHDN, CDR2 FVKESK. Unmatched junction bases numbered 9, after V lost 0 bases and J lost 5 bases. The CDR3: CASSQDRFGTAETQYF. DNA for the CDR3: TGTGCCAGCAGCCAAGATAGATTTGGGACAGCGGAGACCCAGTACTTC. The full variable domain, in which reference TRBV14 and TRBJ2-5 provide the parts outside the CDR3, is EAGVTQFPSHSVIEKGQTVTLRCDPISGHDNLYWYRRVMGKEIKFLLHFVKESKQDESGMPNNRFLAERTGGTYSTLKVQPAELEDSGVYFCASSQDRFGTAETQYFGPGTRLLVL.

V is TRBV11-3 and J is TRBJ2-2; D gene ambiguous. Trimming shortened V by 5 bases and J by 5 bases, and 9 bases separated the two germline ends. In germline, CDR1 is SGHNT, CDR2 YENEEA. CDR3 length: 13 amino acids. CDR3 amino acids: CASSIASTGELFF. The CDR3 DNA reads as TGTGCCAGCAGCATTGCTAGTACCGGGGAGCTGTTTTTT.

This sequence joins TRBV5-1 and TRBJ2-1; 8 bases agree with TRBD2. This CDR3 has 19 amino acids. V shed 0 bases and J 2 bases; nucleotides not matched to a gene: 13. Germline values: CDR1 SGHRS, CDR2 YFSETQ. The CDR3 coding sequence is TGCGCCAGCAGCTTGGGGGCACAAAATAAGCGGGGGCCCTACAATGAGCAGTTCTTC. Encoded protein: CASSLGAQNKRGPYNEQFF.

The chain employs TRBV5-6 and TRBJ2-3; tentative D call: TRBD1 (5 bases). Germline CDR1 reads SGHDT; CDR2 reads YYEEEE. The CDR3 has 13 amino acids. The V end was cut by 0 bases, the J end by 3 bases, with 5 bases between. CDR3 coding DNA: TGTGCCAGCAGCTTGGACAGGACAGATACGCAGTATTTT. Translation: CASSLDRTDTQYF.

The chain carries TRBV6-5 and TRBJ1-1, with D perhaps TRBD1 (5 bases). CDR1 and CDR2 (germline): MNHEY, SVGAGI. V lost 7 bases to trimming and J lost 0 bases, with 15 bases between them. The CDR3 sequence is 15 residues long. The chain's CDR3 is CASTPRQPMNTEAFF. CDR3 DNA sequence: TGTGCCAGCACCCCCAGACAGCCTATGAACACTGAAGCTTTCTTT.

The chain recombines TRBV25-1 with TRBJ2-5; TRBD2 aligns across 14 bases. This CDR3 spans 17 amino acids. Germline V gives CDR1 MGHDK, CDR2 SYGVNS. With V trimmed by 2 bases and J by 3 bases, 5 bases remained unmatched. CDR3 residues: CASSEARGLAGEETQYF. CDR3 coding DNA: TGTGCCAGCAGTGAAGCGCGGGGACTAGCGGGGGAAGAGACCCAGTACTTC.

The chain uses TRBV7-2 and TRBJ2-5; no firm D call. This CDR3 has 12 amino acids. Germline CDR1 and CDR2: SGHTA and FQGNSA. The V end was cut by 4 bases, the J end by 1 base, with 4 bases between. The CDR3 sequence: CASSSVQETQYF. In DNA, the CDR3 is TGTGCCAGCAGCTCGGTCCAAGAGACCCAGTACTTC.

The V and J genes are TRBV10-2 and TRBJ2-5; TRBD1 agrees at 9 bases. The germline CDR1 and CDR2 sequences are WSHSY and SAAADI. The trim removed 9 bases at V and 5 bases at J, leaving 10 bases unmatched. The CDR3 is 14 amino acids. This CDR3 is CASTQQGARETQYF. In nucleotides, the CDR3 is TGCGCCAGTACCCAACAGGGGGCGAGGGAGACCCAGTACTTC.

In nucleotides, the CDR3 is TGTGCCAGCAGCTTTCAGGGGCAGGGAGATACGCAGTATTTT. It yields the protein CASSFQGQGDTQYF. The J gene is TRBJ2-3, the V gene TRBV11-3; D possibly corresponds to TRBD1 (6 bases). Trimming took 3 bases from V and 5 from J, leaving 12 bases between them. The CDR3 loop spans 14 amino acids. Germline V gene data show CDR1 as SGHNT and CDR2 as YENEEA.

The chain couples TRBV7-9 to TRBJ2-6, with D perhaps TRBD1 (5 bases). The CDR3 is 19 amino acids. The V end was cut by 1 base, the J end by 2 bases, with 18 bases between. Germline V gives CDR1 SEHNR, CDR2 FQNEAQ (reference sequence). The CDR3 protein is CASSLVNRLLDTGANVLTF. Here the CDR3 DNA reads TGTGCCAGCAGCTTAGTTAACAGGCTACTCGATACTGGGGCCAACGTCCTGACTTTC.

The V and J genes are TRBV7-2 and TRBJ1-6; no clear D. Between the trimmed V and J ends, which lost 1 base and 3 bases, there was a span of 7 bases. The CDR3 totals 15 residues. Per germline, CDR1 SGHTA and CDR2 FQGNSA. The CDR3 sequence is CASSLVGSYNSPLHF. DNA of the CDR3: TGTGCCAGCAGCTTAGTGGGCAGCTATAATTCACCCCTCCACTTT. The full variable domain, rest sourced from reference TRBV7-2 and TRBJ1-6, is GAGVSQSPSNKVTEKGKDVELRCDPISGHTALYWYRQSLGQGLEFLIYFQGNSAPDKSGLPSDRFSAERTGGSVSTLTIQRTQQEDSAVYLCASSLVGSYNSPLHFGNGTRLTVT.

The chain joins TRBV7-9 to TRBJ1-2; no clear D gene. CDR3 length: 11 residues. CDR1 and CDR2 (germline): SEHNR, FQNEAQ (reference sequence). With 0 bases removed from V and 8 bases from J, the gap between germline ends came to 4 bases. CDR3 protein: CASSLASGYTF. Written as DNA, the CDR3 is TGTGCCAGCAGCTTAGCGTCGGGCTACACCTTC.

The chain combines TRBV7-6 with TRBJ1-1; weak D call: TRBD1 (5 bases). The germline V gene has CDR1 SGHVS and CDR2 FNYEAQ. CDR3 length: 14 amino acids. V lost 3 bases, J lost 4 bases, and 12 bases lay in between. CDR3 loop: CASSLTVLGTEAFF. DNA for the CDR3: TGTGCCAGCAGCTTGACAGTATTGGGCACTGAAGCTTTCTTT.

The chain uses TRBV5-4 and TRBJ2-3; 8 bases agree with TRBD2. V lost 4 bases, J lost 4 bases, and 8 bases stayed unmatched. The CDR3 extends over 15 amino acids. Germline V CDR1 and CDR2: SGHNT, YYREEE (reference sequence). CDR3 residues: CASSGGTRDADTQYF. Written as DNA, the CDR3 is TGTGCCAGCAGCGGCGGGACTAGGGACGCAGATACGCAGTATTTT.

The chain carries TRBV6-5 and TRBJ1-4, with D maybe TRBD1 (5 bases). Trimming removed 5 bases at V and 10 bases at J, with 17 bases between. The germline V gene has CDR1 MNHEY and CDR2 SVGAGI. There are 14 residues in the CDR3. CDR3 nucleotide sequence: TGTGCCAGCAGTCCGGACACAAGGTTGGGAAAACTGTTTTTT. It specifies CASSPDTRLGKLFF.

This clone appeared a few times. V is TRBV4-3 and J is TRBJ1-4; TRBD1 aligns across 7 bases. The CDR3 spans 14 residues. Germline lookup yields CDR1 LGHNA and CDR2 YSLEER. V lost 3 bases and J lost 10; bases outside the gene matches: 8. The DNA for the CDR3 is TGCGCCAGCAGCCAGACCGGGACAGTGTCAAAACTGTTTTTT. Its translation: CASSQTGTVSKLFF.

This chain joins TRBV7-3 and TRBJ1-1; 7 bases match TRBD1. This CDR3 region has 13 residues. Trimming at V came to 5 bases and at J to 3 bases, leaving 3 bases not matched to a gene. Germline V gene data show CDR1 as SGHTA and CDR2 as FQGTGA. The CDR3 is CASSRDRDTEAFF. The CDR3 nucleotides are TGTGCCAGCAGCCGCGACAGGGACACTGAAGCTTTCTTT.